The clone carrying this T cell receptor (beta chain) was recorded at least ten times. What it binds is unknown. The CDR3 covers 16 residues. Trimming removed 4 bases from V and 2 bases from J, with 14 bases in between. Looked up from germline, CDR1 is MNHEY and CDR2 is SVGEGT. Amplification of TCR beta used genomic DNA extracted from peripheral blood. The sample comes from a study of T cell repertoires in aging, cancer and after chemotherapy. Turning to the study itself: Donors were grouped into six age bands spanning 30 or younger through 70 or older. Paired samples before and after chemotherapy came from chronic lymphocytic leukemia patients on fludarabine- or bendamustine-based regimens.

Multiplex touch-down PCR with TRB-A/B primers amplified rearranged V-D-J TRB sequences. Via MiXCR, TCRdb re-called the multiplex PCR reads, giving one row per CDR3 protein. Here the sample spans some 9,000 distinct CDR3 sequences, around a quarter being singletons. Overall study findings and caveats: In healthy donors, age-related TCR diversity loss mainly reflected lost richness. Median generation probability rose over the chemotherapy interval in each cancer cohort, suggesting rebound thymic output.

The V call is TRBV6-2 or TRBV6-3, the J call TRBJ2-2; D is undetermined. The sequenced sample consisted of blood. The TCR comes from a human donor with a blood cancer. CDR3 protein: CASSLGQWVNTGELFF. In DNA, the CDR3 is TGTGCCAGCAGTTTAGGTCAATGGGTAAACACCGGGGAGCTGTTTTTT.